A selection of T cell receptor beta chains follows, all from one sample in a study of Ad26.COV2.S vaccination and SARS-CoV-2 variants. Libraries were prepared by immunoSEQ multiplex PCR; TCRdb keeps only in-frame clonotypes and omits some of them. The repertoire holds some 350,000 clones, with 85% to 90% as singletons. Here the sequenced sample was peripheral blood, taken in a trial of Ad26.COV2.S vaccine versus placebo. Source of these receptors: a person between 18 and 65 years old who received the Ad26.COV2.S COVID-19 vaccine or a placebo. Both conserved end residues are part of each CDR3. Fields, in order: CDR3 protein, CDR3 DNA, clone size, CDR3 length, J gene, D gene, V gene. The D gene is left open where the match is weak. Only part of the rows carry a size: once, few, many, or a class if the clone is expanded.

CASSFLEGADTEAFF,TGTGCCAGCAGCTTTCTGGAGGGGGCGGACACTGAAGCTTTCTTT,NA,15,TRBJ1-1,TRBD1,TRBV13
CASSHRRTPGYEQYF,TGTGCCAGCAGCCATCGGAGGACCCCCGGATACGAGCAGTACTTC,NA,15,TRBJ2-7,NA,TRBV5-4
CASSKDRTNTGELFF,TGTGCCAGCAGCAAAGACAGAACGAACACCGGGGAGCTGTTTTTT,once,15,TRBJ2-2,NA,TRBV5-4
CASSVVGAGPTGELFF,TGTGCCAGCAGCGTAGTAGGAGCAGGACCCACCGGGGAGCTGTTTTTT,once,16,TRBJ2-2,NA,TRBV9
CASSLISGLGGNTIYF,TGCGCCAGCAGCTTGATTTCAGGGCTTGGAGGAAACACCATATATTTT,once,16,TRBJ1-3,NA,TRBV5-1
CATRQGNNQPQHF,TGTGCCACCCGACAGGGTAACAATCAGCCCCAGCATTTT,NA,13,TRBJ1-5,TRBD1,TRBV6-5
CASSVRDGYTF,TGTGCCAGCAGCGTACGGGATGGCTACACCTTC,NA,11,TRBJ1-2,NA,TRBV11-3
CASSESTRTEAFF,TGCGCCAGCAGTGAGTCGACGCGGACTGAAGCTTTCTTT,NA,13,TRBJ1-1,NA,TRBV10-1
CASSYNRGSTDTQYF,TGTGCCAGCAGTTACAATCGGGGTAGCACAGATACGCAGTATTTT,NA,15,TRBJ2-3,NA,TRBV6-5
CATSATMGGMNTEAFF,TGTGCCACCAGTGCCACCATGGGGGGGATGAACACTGAAGCTTTCTTT,NA,16,TRBJ1-1,NA,TRBV24-1
CASSPRDQNTEAFF,TGTGCCAGCAGCCCACGGGATCAGAACACTGAAGCTTTCTTT,NA,14,TRBJ1-1,NA,TRBV7-9
CASGEGESSYNEQFF,TGTGCCAGCGGGGAGGGCGAGAGCTCCTACAATGAGCAGTTCTTC,NA,15,TRBJ2-1,NA,TRBV21-1
CASSNGPDQETQYF,TGTGCCAGCAGCAACGGACCGGACCAAGAGACCCAGTACTTC,NA,14,TRBJ2-5,NA,TRBV13
CASRAGTAMNTEAFF,TGTGCCAGCAGGGCCGGGACGGCTATGAACACTGAAGCTTTCTTT,NA,15,TRBJ1-1,NA,TRBV2
CASSQVGLAGSQETQYF,TGCGCCAGCAGCCAAGTAGGACTAGCCGGGTCCCAAGAGACCCAGTACTTC,NA,17,TRBJ2-5,TRBD2,TRBV4-3
CASSSTTGYNEQFF,TGCGCCAGCAGCTCGACGACAGGGTACAATGAGCAGTTCTTC,few,14,TRBJ2-1,TRBD1,TRBV5-1
CASRKGEREQFF,TGTGCCAGCAGAAAGGGGGAAAGGGAGCAGTTCTTC,NA,12,TRBJ2-1,NA,TRBV12-3/TRBV12-4
CASRQDRSSYNEQFF,TGTGCCAGCAGACAAGACAGAAGCTCCTACAATGAGCAGTTCTTC,NA,15,TRBJ2-1,NA,TRBV6-5
CASSRRGSTEAFF,TGCGCCAGCAGCCGCCGAGGGTCCACTGAAGCTTTCTTT,NA,13,TRBJ1-1,NA,TRBV4-3
CASTTPGQRSGELFF,TGTGCCAGTACCACACCGGGACAGAGGTCCGGGGAGCTGTTTTTT,NA,15,TRBJ2-2,TRBD1,TRBV19
CASTRSQVNTEAFF,TGTGCCAGTACGAGGTCACAGGTGAACACTGAAGCTTTCTTT,NA,14,TRBJ1-1,NA,TRBV19
CASSLRTGGVWLYTF,TGTGCCAGCAGCTTACGCACAGGGGGCGTTTGGCTCTACACCTTC,NA,15,TRBJ1-2,TRBD1,TRBV7-8
CASQRGNEKLFF,TGTGCCAGCCAGCGAGGAAATGAAAAACTGTTTTTT,once,12,TRBJ1-4,NA,TRBV9
CASSYGGTGELFF,TGTGCCAGCAGTTACGGGGGGACGGGGGAGCTGTTTTTT,NA,13,TRBJ2-2,NA,TRBV6-2/TRBV6-3
CAISGQGPDTQYF,TGTGCCATCAGTGGACAGGGTCCAGATACGCAGTATTTT,NA,13,TRBJ2-3,TRBD1,TRBV10-3
CASSRGTAGELFF,TGTGCCAGCAGCCGGGGGACAGCCGGGGAGCTGTTTTTT,NA,13,TRBJ2-2,NA,TRBV5-4
CASSYDRGYYNEQFF,TGTGCCAGCAGTTACGATAGGGGGTACTACAATGAGCAGTTCTTC,NA,15,TRBJ2-1,NA,TRBV6-5
CAWSIPRGVCGGVGLGQPQHF,TGTGCCTGGAGTATACCTCGCGGGGTGTGCGGTGGCGTGGGGCTGGGTCAGCCCCAGCATTTT,NA,21,TRBJ1-5,NA,TRBV30
CASGPQAGVHTDTQYF,TGTGCCAGCGGCCCCCAAGCAGGGGTTCACACAGATACGCAGTATTTT,NA,16,TRBJ2-3,NA,TRBV6-2/TRBV6-3
CAWSVRSRVLNTEAFF,TGTGCCTGGAGTGTAAGATCCCGGGTCCTGAACACTGAAGCTTTCTTT,once,16,TRBJ1-1,NA,TRBV30
CASSPLAGGPSEQFF,TGCGCCAGCAGCCCCCTAGCGGGGGGGCCTAGTGAGCAGTTCTTC,NA,15,TRBJ2-1,TRBD2,TRBV4-1
CASSYAGVGTEAFF,TGTGCCAGCAGTTACGCCGGGGTAGGCACTGAAGCTTTCTTT,NA,14,TRBJ1-1,NA,TRBV6-5
CASGLVLRDRNDEQFF,TGTGCTAGTGGTTTGGTCCTCCGGGACAGAAACGATGAGCAGTTCTTC,NA,16,TRBJ2-1,TRBD1,TRBV12-5
CASSTRGGGTDTQYF,TGTGCCAGTAGTACGCGGGGGGGCGGCACAGATACGCAGTATTTT,NA,15,TRBJ2-3,TRBD2,TRBV19
CASSPGAEQPQHF,TGTGCCAGCTCACCAGGGGCGGAGCAGCCCCAGCATTTT,NA,13,TRBJ1-5,NA,TRBV18
CASSYRGGQRGAFF,TGTGCCAGCAGTTACAGGGGGGGACAGCGAGGAGCTTTCTTT,NA,14,TRBJ1-1,TRBD1,TRBV6-6
CAISRTFGGNDEKLFF,TGTGCCATCAGCCGCACCTTCGGGGGCAACGATGAAAAACTGTTTTTT,NA,16,TRBJ1-4,NA,TRBV10-3
CASRGLSTDTQYF,TGTGCCAGCAGGGGGCTTAGCACAGATACGCAGTATTTT,NA,13,TRBJ2-3,NA,TRBV7-9
CASSLDLNYGYTF,TGTGCCAGCAGCTTGGACCTTAACTATGGCTACACCTTC,NA,13,TRBJ1-2,NA,TRBV13
CASSFSIGGQPQHF,TGTGCCAGCAGCTTTAGTATCGGGGGTCAGCCCCAGCATTTT,NA,14,TRBJ1-5,NA,TRBV5-5
CATSRTGLDTEAFF,TGTGCCACCAGCAGGACAGGGCTCGACACTGAAGCTTTCTTT,NA,14,TRBJ1-1,TRBD1,TRBV15
CASSRLGPYNEQFF,TGTGCCAGCTCACGCCTCGGGCCTTACAATGAGCAGTTCTTC,NA,14,TRBJ2-1,NA,TRBV18
CASSSAGGYTEAFF,TGCGCCAGCAGCTCCGCAGGGGGTTACACTGAAGCTTTCTTT,NA,14,TRBJ1-1,TRBD1,TRBV5-1
CASSQDRYGHRRGSNQPQHF,TGCGCCAGCAGCCAAGATCGGTACGGCCACAGGAGGGGTAGCAATCAGCCCCAGCATTTT,NA,20,TRBJ1-5,NA,TRBV4-1
CASSRETNSYNEQFF,TGTGCCAGCAGCCGGGAGACAAACTCCTACAATGAGCAGTTCTTC,NA,15,TRBJ2-1,NA,TRBV6-5
CASRDAGNRHSPLHF,TGTGCCAGCAGGGACGCCGGGAACAGACATTCACCCCTCCACTTT,few,15,TRBJ1-6,NA,TRBV27
CASSSIPGQGISLHF,TGTGCCAGCAGTTCTATTCCGGGACAGGGAATTTCCCTCCACTTT,NA,15,TRBJ1-6,TRBD1,TRBV6-2/TRBV6-3
CASSRQGEQPQHF,TGTGCCAGTAGTAGACAGGGAGAGCAGCCCCAGCATTTT,NA,13,TRBJ1-5,TRBD1,TRBV19
CASSLFWPPTGTGELFF,TGTGCCAGCAGTTTATTTTGGCCCCCGACAGGGACCGGGGAGCTGTTTTTT,NA,17,TRBJ2-2,TRBD1,TRBV27
CASNPTLAGLGNEQFF,TGTGCCAGTAATCCCACCCTAGCGGGGCTTGGGAATGAGCAGTTCTTC,NA,16,TRBJ2-1,TRBD2,TRBV19
CASTHRDSLTDTQYF,TGTGCCAGCACTCACCGGGACTCTCTCACAGATACGCAGTATTTT,NA,15,TRBJ2-3,NA,TRBV5-6
CASSLAVRGHGYTF,TGTGCCAGCAGTTTAGCGGTAAGGGGCCATGGCTACACCTTC,NA,14,TRBJ1-2,NA,TRBV27
CASSRFQNTEAFF,TGCGCCAGCAGCCGTTTTCAGAACACTGAAGCTTTCTTT,NA,13,TRBJ1-1,NA,TRBV4-3
CASSLRRPGGMNTEAFF,TGTGCCAGCAGCTTAAGGCGCCCAGGGGGGATGAACACTGAAGCTTTCTTT,NA,17,TRBJ1-1,TRBD1,TRBV7-6
CASSHGPGGEQFF,TGCGCCAGCAGCCATGGGCCTGGCGGGGAGCAGTTCTTC,NA,13,TRBJ2-1,NA,TRBV4-1
CASSYGRLLTGELFF,TGTGCCAGCAGTTACGGCAGGTTGCTTACCGGGGAGCTGTTTTTT,NA,15,TRBJ2-2,NA,TRBV6-2/TRBV6-3
CASSYLEETQYF,TGTGCCAGCAGCTATCTCGAGGAGACCCAGTACTTC,NA,12,TRBJ2-5,NA,TRBV5-4